A single sample is the source of the 26 T cell receptor beta chains below, sequenced in a study of blood T cell repertoires in COVID-19. Here immunoSEQ multiplex PCR was the method, and the copy in TCRdb shows in-frame clones only, minus some. The sample lists around 140,000 clones, around 90% occurring once. Sequences were obtained from peripheral blood. These TCRs come from a man between 60 and 75 years old with active or convalescent COVID-19.

The chain carries TRBV6-2 or TRBV6-3 and TRBJ2-1; D ambiguous. CDR3 length: 16 residues. V lost 2 bases, J lost 0 bases, and 11 bases lay in between. Germline lookup yields CDR1 MNHEY and CDR2 SVGEGT. CDR3 DNA: TGTGCCAGCAGTTACCCAGGCTCGAGCTCCTACAATGAGCAGTTCTTC. The encoded protein is CASSYPGSSSYNEQFF.

Regarding this clone: Relative to the germline gene, one junction end is altered; a read error may explain this. The gene calls are TRBV4-1 and TRBJ1-2; unclear D gene. This CDR3 is 13 amino acids long. From germline, CDR1 is MGHRA and CDR2 YSYEKL. The DNA for the CDR3 is TGCGCCAGCAGCCAAGCGACAAACTCTGGCTACACCTTC. It translates to CASSQATNSGYTF.

V and J are TRBV9 and TRBJ1-1; D not certain. In germline, CDR1 is SGDLS, CDR2 YYNGEE. CDR3 length: 14 amino acids. Trimming took off 0 bases at V and 1 base at J, with 7 bases between the two ends. The CDR3, as DNA: TGTGCCAGCAGCGTAGAAGAGGGGAACACTGAAGCTTTCTTT. Amino acid sequence: CASSVEEGNTEAFF.

The genes are TRBV5-1 and TRBJ2-5; 11 positions agree with TRBD2. This CDR3 has 14 amino acids. With 4 bases clipped from V and 3 bases from J, the junction kept 2 bases outside the gene matches. Germline loops: CDR1 SGHRS, CDR2 YFSETQ. For the CDR3, the DNA is TGCGCCAGCAGCCCGGGACTAGCGGAAGAGACCCAGTACTTC. Its translation is CASSPGLAEETQYF. Filled out from reference TRBV5-1 and TRBJ2-5, the complete variable domain reads KAGVTQTPRYLIKTRGQQVTLSCSPISGHRSVSWYQQTPGQGLQFLFEYFSETQRNKGNFPGRFSGRQFSNSRSEMNVSTLELGDSALYLCASSPGLAEETQYFGPGTRLLVL.

The chain joins TRBV5-1 to TRBJ1-5, with a possible D match to TRBD1 (6 bases). V was clipped by 4 bases and J by 0 bases, with 11 bases between them. The CDR3 loop spans 15 amino acids. Germline values: CDR1 SGHRS, CDR2 YFSETQ. The CDR3 protein is CASSLRGDSNQPQHF. The DNA of the CDR3 is TGCGCCAGCAGCCTCAGGGGCGATAGCAATCAGCCCCAGCATTTT. The whole variable domain, filled in from reference TRBV5-1 and TRBJ1-5, reads KAGVTQTPRYLIKTRGQQVTLSCSPISGHRSVSWYQQTPGQGLQFLFEYFSETQRNKGNFPGRFSGRQFSNSRSEMNVSTLELGDSALYLCASSLRGDSNQPQHFGDGTRLSIL.

DNA of the CDR3: TGCGCCAGCACCCAATCTGGGACAGGGGGCAGGGAGACCCAGTACTTC. Protein sequence: CASTQSGTGGRETQYF. The J gene is TRBJ2-5, the V gene TRBV5-1; 12 nucleotides align to TRBD1. There are 16 residues in the CDR3. V lost 6 bases and J lost 5; bases outside the gene matches: 11. Germline CDR1 reads SGHRS; CDR2 reads YFSETQ.

This chain connects TRBV28 to TRBJ2-2, with D tentatively TRBD2 (6 bases). The CDR3 covers 18 residues. CDR1 and CDR2 (germline): MDHEN, SYDVKM. V lost 1 base, J lost 1 base, and 16 bases lay in between. In DNA form, the CDR3 reads TGTGCCAGCAGTTTATTTTGGCGGGACTCAAAGAACACCGGGGAGCTGTTTTTT. This codes for CASSLFWRDSKNTGELFF.

The J gene is TRBJ2-7, the V gene TRBV29-1, with D perhaps matching TRBD1 (5 bases). The CDR3 sequence is 13 residues long. From germline, CDR1 is SQVTM and CDR2 ANQGSEA. The V gene lost 6 bases and the J gene lost 3 bases, with 15 bases spanning the gap. The CDR3 nucleotides read TGCAGCGTGGAGACAGAATTCGGCTACGAGCAGTACTTC. Amino acids: CSVETEFGYEQYF.

The chain links TRBV7-3 to TRBJ1-1, with D possibly being TRBD1 (5 bases). Trimming took 5 bases from V and 3 from J, leaving 13 bases between them. Germline-derived CDR1 and CDR2 are SGHTA and FQGTGA. This CDR3 comprises 14 residues. CDR3: CASSLRVRDTEAFF. Here the CDR3 DNA reads TGTGCCAGCAGCCTCAGGGTTAGGGACACTGAAGCTTTCTTT.

The genes are TRBV6-6 and TRBJ1-6; D might be TRBD1 (6 bases). The length of the CDR3 is 17 residues. V was shortened by 5 bases and J by 0 bases, with 14 bases between the two germline ends. CDR1 and CDR2 from the germline V gene are MNHNY and SVGAGI (reference sequence). CDR3 coding DNA: TGTGCCAGCAGTCATAGGACAGATGTCTCCTATAATTCACCCCTCCACTTT. It yields the protein CASSHRTDVSYNSPLHF.

This rearrangement joins TRBV5-6 to TRBJ2-7, with 11 bases aligning to TRBD2. V lost 4 bases to trimming and J lost 4 bases; unmatched junction nucleotides: 10. CDR1 and CDR2 (germline): SGHDT, YYEEEE. This CDR3 is 16 amino acids long. CDR3 sequence (DNA): TGTGCCAGCAGCCTCCTTAGCGGGAGGGCCAAATACGAGCAGTACTTC. This sequence encodes CASSLLSGRAKYEQYF.

V is TRBV10-3 and J is TRBJ1-1; tentatively, D is TRBD1 (6 bases). Germline V gene lookup returns CDR1 ENHRY and CDR2 SYGVKD. The CDR3 contains 14 residues. Trimming removed 5 bases at V and 0 bases at J, with 10 bases between. The CDR3 here is CAISTDSLNTEAFF. In DNA form, the CDR3 reads TGTGCCATCAGTACGGACAGTTTGAACACTGAAGCTTTCTTT.

This clone was recorded only once. The V gene is TRBV6-2 or TRBV6-3, the J gene TRBJ2-5, with a weak D call TRBD1 (5 bases). Germline CDR1 is MNHEY and CDR2 is SVGEGT. V was trimmed by 5 bases and J by 1 base, leaving 14 bases between them. CDR3 size: 15 residues. The CDR3 DNA reads as TGTGCCAGCAGTCTAGTGGGGCCATCCCAAGAGACCCAGTACTTC. Translation gives CASSLVGPSQETQYF.

This clone was detected once. The chain combines TRBV23-1 with TRBJ2-7; TRBD2 is a possible D gene (5 bases). TRBV23-1 is an ORF; its function is uncertain. V was shortened by 4 bases and J by 9 bases, with 22 bases between the two germline ends. The CDR3 length is 15 residues. The CDR3 nucleotides are TGCGCCAGCAGTCTTCACCTCCATCCCCCCGAGGGGCAGTACTTC. Amino acid sequence: CASSLHLHPPEGQYF.

The chain combines TRBV6-5 with TRBJ2-7; D is possibly TRBD2 (5 bases). CDR3 size: 15 residues. The ends were cut back, 1 base at V and 4 bases at J, with 14 bases in the middle. Germline V gene lookup returns CDR1 MNHEY and CDR2 SVGAGI. CDR3 amino acids: CASSYLAGRGYEQYF. CDR3 coding DNA: TGTGCCAGCAGTTACTTAGCAGGCCGGGGTTACGAGCAGTACTTC.

The chain employs TRBV15 and TRBJ2-2; 11 nucleotides align to TRBD2. J gave up 9 bases and V 0 bases, and 6 bases lay outside the gene matches. Germline V gene lookup returns CDR1 LNHNV and CDR2 YYDKDF (reference sequence). CDR3 length: 16 amino acids. The CDR3 loop reads CATSRDLTSGTRELFF. DNA for the CDR3: TGTGCCACCAGCAGAGATCTGACTAGCGGGACCCGGGAGCTGTTTTTT. The full variable domain, rest sourced from reference TRBV15 and TRBJ2-2, is DAMVIQNPRYQVTQFGKPVTLSCSQTLNHNVMYWYQQKSSQAPKLLFHYYDKDFNNEADTPDNFQSRRPNTSFCFLDIRSPGLGDTAMYLCATSRDLTSGTRELFFGEGSRLTVL.

The chain is built from TRBV7-8 and TRBJ1-3; TRBD1 might be the D (6 bases). The CDR3 length is 17 residues. V was pared by 2 bases and J by 5 bases, with 19 bases between. CDR1 is SGHVS, CDR2 FQNEAQ, per germline. CDR3 in amino acids: CASSLSAGAIGRNTIYF. Written as DNA, the CDR3 is TGTGCCAGCAGCTTATCAGCGGGGGCTATAGGCCGAAACACCATATATTTT.

The chain is built from TRBV19 and TRBJ1-5; 9 bases are a match to TRBD1. V shed 6 bases and J 9 bases; nucleotides not matched to a gene: 6. This CDR3 comprises 13 residues. Germline V gene data show CDR1 as LNHDA and CDR2 as SQIVND (reference sequence). The chain's CDR3 is CASSSGTGMPQHF. CDR3 DNA: TGTGCCAGTAGCAGTGGGACAGGGATGCCCCAGCATTTT.

V and J are TRBV11-1 and TRBJ2-1; D possibly corresponds to TRBD2 (5 bases). The germline gives CDR1 SGHAT, CDR2 FQDESV (reference sequence). V lost 5 bases to trimming and J lost 0 bases, with 11 bases between them. The CDR3 has 15 residues. CDR3 region: CASSPTRASYNEQFF. CDR3 sequence (DNA): TGTGCCAGCAGCCCCACGCGGGCCTCCTACAATGAGCAGTTCTTC.

This clone came up once. V is TRBV19 and J is TRBJ1-3; 8 bases map to TRBD1. Per germline, CDR1 LNHDA and CDR2 SQIVND (reference sequence). The CDR3 consists of 16 residues. The V segment lost 6 bases and the J segment 0 bases; nucleotides outside the gene matches: 7. The CDR3 protein is CASRGTGQISGNTIYF. In nucleotides, the CDR3 is TGTGCCAGTAGAGGGACAGGCCAAATCTCTGGAAACACCATATATTTT.

The V gene is TRBV6-4, the J gene TRBJ1-6; tentatively, D is TRBD1 (5 bases). Between the trimmed V and J ends, which lost 5 bases and 5 bases, there was a span of 10 bases. The CDR3 sequence is 14 residues long. The germline gives CDR1 MRHNA, CDR2 SNTAGT. CDR3 protein: CASSPGHHNSPLHF. The CDR3 DNA reads TGTGCCAGCAGTCCCGGACATCATAATTCACCCCTCCACTTT.

The rearrangement joins TRBV7-2 to TRBJ2-2; 12 bases are a match to TRBD2. Germline values: CDR1 SGHTA, CDR2 FQGNSA. CDR3 length: 15 residues. The J segment lost 9 bases and the V segment lost 1 base, leaving 3 bases of the junction unmatched. CDR3 sequence (DNA): TGTGCCAGCAGCTTAGGCCTAGCGGGAGGGAGGGAGCTGTTTTTT. Encoded protein: CASSLGLAGGRELFF.

This clone has only a few counts. The chain uses TRBV5-5 and TRBJ1-5; D ambiguous. The CDR3 covers 15 residues. Germline CDR1 reads SGHKS; CDR2 reads YYEKEE (reference sequence). V was shortened by 4 bases and J by 2 bases, with 13 bases between the two germline ends. The CDR3 loop is CASSPIGGGNQPQHF. CDR3 bases: TGTGCCAGCAGCCCAATCGGAGGAGGCAATCAGCCCCAGCATTTT. Full variable domain (remainder filled in from reference TRBV5-5 and TRBJ1-5): DAGVTQSPTHLIKTRGQQVTLRCSPISGHKSVSWYQQVLGQGPQFIFQYYEKEERGRGNFPDRFSARQFPNYSSELNVNALLLGDSALYLCASSPIGGGNQPQHFGDGTRLSIL.

CDR3 in amino acids: CASTSVAYEQYF. In DNA form, the CDR3 reads TGTGCCAGCACTTCCGTCGCCTACGAGCAGTACTTC. This rearrangement joins TRBV27 to TRBJ2-7; no firm D call. Germline lookup yields CDR1 MNHEY and CDR2 SMNVEV (reference sequence). The CDR3 length is 12 residues. V was trimmed by 7 bases and J by 2 bases, leaving 9 bases between them.

The genes are TRBV20-1 and TRBJ2-4, with D maybe TRBD1 (6 bases). CDR3 size: 11 residues. Trimming removed 0 bases at V and 15 bases at J, with 12 bases between. From germline, CDR1 is DFQATT and CDR2 SNEGSKA (reference sequence). Here the CDR3 reads CSARDRGTTYF. CDR3 bases: TGCAGTGCTAGAGATAGGGGGACAACGTACTTC.

The chain has TRBV7-8 and TRBJ2-7; 8 bases map to TRBD1. The CDR3 consists of 14 residues. The junction had 4 bases not matched to a gene; V was cut back by 4 bases and J by 2 bases. Germline V CDR1 and CDR2: SGHVS, FQNEAQ. The CDR3 DNA follows: TGTGCCAGCAGCTCTCCGGGACAGGCCTACGAGCAGTACTTC. Translated: CASSSPGQAYEQYF.